The 9 T cell receptor beta chains presented below share a single source sample, sequenced in a study of chemoradiotherapy in HPV16-positive cancers. Assay used: immunoSEQ multiplex PCR; TCRdb lists only in-frame clones, some missing. The table includes about 21,000 clones, 70% to 90% detected once. Source: blood, taken from a patient who underwent chemoradiotherapy. Receptors were obtained from a human donor with HPV-associated anogenital cancer.

The chain links TRBV21-1 to TRBJ1-1; TRBD1, the D gene given by the table, was not confirmed from the DNA. TRBV21-1 is marked as a pseudogene. This CDR3 is built from 16 residues. CDR3 DNA sequence: TGTGCCAGCAGCAAAGATAATGGCAGGGATGACACTGAAGCTTTCTTT. It yields the protein CASSKDNGRDDTEAFF.

V gene TRBV6-1 combines with J gene TRBJ2-7; D is perhaps TRBD1 or TRBD2 (5 bases each). Trimming took 1 base from V and 8 from J, leaving 18 bases between them. CDR3 size: 15 residues. CDR1 is MNHNS and CDR2 is SASEGT in the germline V gene. The CDR3 loop reads CASSEGGGGRGKQYF. Written as DNA, the CDR3 is TGTGCCAGCAGTGAAGGGGGTGGAGGCCGGGGCAAGCAGTACTTC.

Only one count was recorded for this clone. V and J are TRBV6-1 and TRBJ2-7; D might be TRBD2 (5 bases). This CDR3 contains 15 residues. Per the germline V gene, CDR1 is MNHNS and CDR2 is SASEGT. The germline V and J ends were trimmed by 6 bases and 3 bases, with 18 bases remaining between them. CDR3 protein: CASREATFGNYEQYF. The DNA for the CDR3 is TGTGCCAGCAGGGAGGCAACTTTTGGGAACTACGAGCAGTACTTC.

CDR3 sequence (DNA): TGCGCCAGCAGCCGAAACAGGGATGAAAAACTGTTTTTT. This gives the protein CASSRNRDEKLFF. The genes are TRBV4-1 and TRBJ1-4; a weak D match, TRBD1 (6 bases). The CDR3 contains 13 residues. V lost 4 bases and J lost 6, with 9 bases in between. Germline V gene lookup returns CDR1 MGHRA and CDR2 YSYEKL.

This chain connects TRBV7-2 to TRBJ2-1; 11 positions agree with TRBD2. The CDR3 extends over 14 amino acids. V trimming: 6 bases; J trimming: 7 bases; junction bases outside the gene matches: 5. The germline V gene has CDR1 SGHTA and CDR2 FQGNSA. CDR3 residues: CASRRLAGNNEQFF. The CDR3 region has the DNA TGTGCCAGCAGGCGACTAGCGGGAAATAATGAGCAGTTCTTC.

The chain joins TRBV7-2 to TRBJ1-6; D uncertain. The CDR3 spans 16 residues. V gave up 4 bases and J gave up 0 bases, with 10 bases separating them. Germline V CDR1 and CDR2: SGHTA, FQGNSA. The CDR3 DNA reads TGTGCCAGCAGCTATACTGCGACCTCCTATAATTCACCCCTCCACTTT. It codes for CASSYTATSYNSPLHF.

This CDR3 is CASSGTGSETQYF. The CDR3 DNA sequence: TGTGCCAGCAGCGGGACAGGGTCAGAGACCCAGTACTTC. J is TRBJ2-5 and V is TRBV7-9, with 9 positions matching TRBD1. V dropped 5 bases and J dropped 4; count of bases not matched to a gene: 2. In germline, CDR1 is SEHNR, CDR2 FQNEAQ (reference sequence). This CDR3 contains 13 residues.

This clone was detected a few times. The chain links TRBV18 to TRBJ1-5; maybe TRBD1 (6 bases). The CDR3 spans 14 residues. The V and J ends lost 5 bases and 6 bases respectively, with 14 bases between them. CDR1 is KGHSH, CDR2 LQKENI, per germline. The CDR3 here is CASSTDRSRQPQHF. The CDR3 DNA follows: TGTGCCAGCTCAACCGACAGGTCTCGTCAGCCCCAGCATTTT.

The chain combines TRBV16 with TRBJ1-1; D may be TRBD1 (6 bases). CDR1 is KGHSY and CDR2 is FQNENV in the germline V gene. The ends were cut back, 4 bases at V and 9 bases at J, with 15 bases in the middle. The CDR3 runs 13 residues. DNA for the CDR3: TGTGCCAGCAGCCTAAAGGCGGGGGCCCAAGCTTTCTTT. Amino acids: CASSLKAGAQAFF.